The next 23 T cell receptor beta chains were all read from a single sample in a study of technical replicates of blood from a handful of donors. This table comes from immunoSEQ multiplex PCR, and its TCRdb copy is limited to in-frame clones, with some not included. The sample yields about 82,000 clones, over 95% seen once. Sequenced sample: T cells isolated from PBMCs. The receptor source for this set is a human donor in good health.

The rearrangement joins TRBV6-4 to TRBJ2-7; TRBD2 is a possible D gene (6 bases). The V end lost 6 bases, the J end lost 2 bases, and 14 bases lay between the germline ends. The CDR3 is 14 residues long. CDR1 MRHNA and CDR2 SNTAGT come from the germline V gene. CDR3 protein: CASSRESVAYEQYF. In DNA form, the CDR3 reads TGTGCCAGCAGCCGGGAGTCCGTGGCCTACGAGCAGTACTTC.

The chain recombines TRBV6-5 with TRBJ2-2, with 9 bases matching TRBD2. The trim removed 6 bases at V and 5 bases at J, leaving 4 bases unmatched. The CDR3 extends over 14 amino acids. From germline, CDR1 is MNHEY and CDR2 SVGAGI. CDR3 sequence (DNA): TGTGCCAGCAGCTTAGCGGGAGTGACCGGGGAGCTGTTTTTT. Translation: CASSLAGVTGELFF.

V gene TRBV29-1 combines with J gene TRBJ2-3; a weak D match, TRBD2 (6 bases). This CDR3 comprises 13 residues. CDR1 SQVTM and CDR2 ANQGSEA come from the germline V gene. V was shortened by 5 bases and J by 1 base, with 10 bases between the two germline ends. CDR3 sequence reads: CSVLASGTDTQYF. The CDR3 DNA reads as TGCAGCGTTCTGGCTAGCGGCACAGATACGCAGTATTTT.

The J gene is TRBJ2-1, the V gene TRBV4-1; D gene ambiguous. Per the germline V gene, CDR1 is MGHRA and CDR2 is YSYEKL. V gave up 6 bases and J gave up 5 bases, with 14 bases separating them. This CDR3 region has 14 residues. The CDR3 DNA is TGCGCCAGCAGTCATACCCTATCCAACAATGAGCAGTTCTTC. Protein: CASSHTLSNNEQFF.

The chain recombines TRBV4-1 with TRBJ2-7, with D unclear. The length of the CDR3 is 14 residues. Trimming pared 1 base from V and 2 bases from J, leaving 9 bases between. From germline, CDR1 is MGHRA and CDR2 YSYEKL. Written as DNA, the CDR3 is TGCGCCAGCAGCCAAGCTCCAGCGACCTACGAGCAGTACTTC. Translation gives CASSQAPATYEQYF.

The chain joins TRBV29-1 to TRBJ2-1, with D perhaps matching TRBD1 (5 bases). The germline V and J ends were trimmed by 6 bases and 1 base, with 10 bases remaining between them. Germline CDR1 is SQVTM and CDR2 is ANQGSEA. The CDR3 has 13 residues. CDR3 DNA sequence: TGCAGCGTCAGGGATATTTCCTACAATGAGCAGTTCTTC. Amino acids: CSVRDISYNEQFF.

This clone was seen once. This chain connects TRBV27 to TRBJ2-7; D is uncertain. This CDR3 is 14 amino acids long. Germline CDR1 reads MNHEY; CDR2 reads SMNVEV (reference sequence). V lost 10 bases and J lost 4, with 20 bases in between. Written as DNA, the CDR3 is TGTGCCACCTCCCCTCTTCCCAGGTTTTACGAGCAGTACTTC. Its protein is CATSPLPRFYEQYF.

This rearrangement joins TRBV15 to TRBJ2-3; D is perhaps TRBD2 (6 bases). V was pared by 5 bases and J by 2 bases, with 14 bases between. Looked up from germline, CDR1 is LNHNV and CDR2 is YYDKDF (reference sequence). This CDR3 comprises 15 residues. The CDR3: CATSRNGLNTDTQYF. The CDR3 DNA follows: TGTGCCACCAGCCGTAATGGACTAAACACAGATACGCAGTATTTT.

V and J are TRBV25-1 and TRBJ2-1; 7 nucleotides align to TRBD1. V shed 10 bases, J shed 13 bases, and the junction held 7 bases outside the gene matches. Germline values: CDR1 MGHDK, CDR2 SYGVNS. The CDR3 runs 10 residues. CDR3 nucleotides: TGTGCCACAGGGGGACCAGCACAGTTCTTC. This translates into CATGGPAQFF. Variable domain in full (rest from reference TRBV25-1 and TRBJ2-1): EADIYQTPRYLVIGTGKKITLECSQTMGHDKMYWYQQDPGMELHLIHYSYGVNSTEKGDLSSESTVSRIRTEHFPLTLESARPSHTSQYLCATGGPAQFFGPGTRLTVL.

The chain carries TRBV29-1 and TRBJ2-7; no firm D call. This CDR3 is 12 amino acids long. The germline CDR1 and CDR2 sequences are SQVTM and ANQGSEA. The V gene lost 5 bases and the J gene lost 3 bases, with 11 bases spanning the gap. This CDR3 is CSVFSGRYEQYF. The DNA of the CDR3 is TGCAGCGTTTTCTCAGGTCGCTACGAGCAGTACTTC.

The count of this clone is one. The V call is TRBV5-1, the J call TRBJ2-5, with TRBD2 matching over 10 bases. V lost 0 bases, J lost 5 bases, and 7 bases stayed unmatched. Per the germline V gene, CDR1 is SGHRS and CDR2 is YFSETQ. This CDR3 has 16 amino acids. CDR3 amino acids: CASSLEAGGTQETQYF. CDR3 DNA: TGCGCCAGCAGCTTGGAAGCGGGGGGGACTCAGGAGACCCAGTACTTC.

The chain links TRBV18 to TRBJ2-2; 7 bases line up with TRBD2. CDR3 size: 15 residues. CDR1 is KGHSH, CDR2 LQKENI, per germline. V gave up 3 bases and J gave up 5 bases; unmatched junction bases: 6. DNA of the CDR3: TGTGCCAGCTCACCCCGGGGGGAGCGGACCGGGGAGCTGTTTTTT. This encodes CASSPRGERTGELFF.

The chain combines TRBV2 with TRBJ2-7; 8 bases line up with TRBD1. Trimming removed 7 bases from V and 4 bases from J; junction bases left unmatched: 3. Germline loops: CDR1 SNHLY, CDR2 FYNNEI. This CDR3 is 12 amino acids long. Here the CDR3 reads CASTGDRYEQYF. The CDR3 DNA reads as TGTGCCAGCACCGGGGACAGGTACGAGCAGTACTTC.

This chain connects TRBV7-8 to TRBJ1-1; 9 positions agree with TRBD1. CDR3 length: 14 amino acids. The germline V gene has CDR1 SGHVS and CDR2 FQNEAQ. V shed 7 bases and J 4 bases; nucleotides not matched to a gene: 7. DNA for the CDR3: TGTGCCAGCACCTGGACAGGGGAGACCACTGAAGCTTTCTTT. Amino acids: CASTWTGETTEAFF.

The rearrangement joins TRBV5-5 to TRBJ1-2; D not resolved. CDR1 is SGHKS, CDR2 YYEKEE, per germline (reference sequence). The V gene lost 0 bases and the J gene lost 4 bases, with 10 bases spanning the gap. This CDR3 is built from 14 residues. The DNA for the CDR3 is TGTGCCAGCAGCTTGGACCAGGCTGGCTATGGCTACACCTTC. Translating it yields CASSLDQAGYGYTF.

This chain connects TRBV7-3 to TRBJ2-2, with 9 bases matching TRBD2. With 5 bases clipped from V and 6 bases from J, the junction kept 7 bases outside the gene matches. The CDR3 length is 15 residues. CDR1 and CDR2 (germline): SGHTA, FQGTGA. The CDR3 coding sequence is TGTGCCAGCAGCCGTAGCGGGAGTACCCCCGGGGAGCTGTTTTTT. As protein: CASSRSGSTPGELFF.

The chain has TRBV4-1 and TRBJ2-5; 9 bases agree with TRBD2. CDR1 MGHRA and CDR2 YSYEKL come from the germline V gene. The junction had 23 bases not matched to a gene; V was cut back by 0 bases and J by 9 bases. The CDR3 has 20 amino acids. CDR3: CASSQDRPSALAGRQLPQYF. CDR3 nucleotide sequence: TGCGCCAGCAGCCAAGATCGCCCCTCCGCGCTAGCGGGGCGGCAACTTCCCCAGTACTTC.

This clone was seen only once. V is TRBV30 and J is TRBJ2-5; TRBD2 aligns across 15 bases. The CDR3 totals 15 residues. The germline gives CDR1 GTSNPN, CDR2 SVGIG (reference sequence). Trimming took 1 base from V and 5 from J; bases not matched to a gene: 2. The CDR3 loop is CAWSGTSGRGETQYF. In DNA, the CDR3 is TGTGCCTGGAGTGGGACTAGCGGGAGGGGGGAGACCCAGTACTTC.

This clone appeared a few times. V is TRBV6-1 and J is TRBJ2-5; 11 bases fit TRBD2. J gave up 2 bases and V 2 bases, and 1 base lay outside the gene matches. CDR3 length: 15 residues. Germline V lookup: CDR1 MNHNS, CDR2 SASEGT. The CDR3 loop is CASSELAGGQETQYF. The CDR3 DNA reads as TGTGCCAGCAGTGAACTAGCGGGAGGTCAAGAGACCCAGTACTTC.

The gene calls are TRBV11-1 and TRBJ1-1, with TRBD1 matching 8 bases. The V and J ends lost 2 bases and 4 bases, in that order; junction bases with no gene match: 6. Germline V gene sequence: CDR1 SGHAT, CDR2 FQDESV (reference sequence). The length of the CDR3 is 15 residues. This chain's CDR3 is CASSLLQGELTEAFF. As DNA, the CDR3 is TGTGCCAGCAGCTTATTACAGGGGGAACTCACTGAAGCTTTCTTT.

The chain employs TRBV7-8 and TRBJ2-3, with TRBD2 identical over 14 bases. From germline, CDR1 is SGHVS and CDR2 FQNEAQ. J was trimmed by 5 bases and V by 8 bases; bases with no gene match: 15. This CDR3 has 18 residues. DNA of the CDR3: TGTGCCAGCTTTTCAACCGGGACTAGCGGGAGATGGGAAGATACGCAGTATTTT. Translation gives CASFSTGTSGRWEDTQYF.

The chain recombines TRBV29-1 with TRBJ2-5, with D hard to call. Trimming took off 3 bases at V and 4 bases at J, with 12 bases between the two ends. Germline assignment: CDR1 SQVTM and CDR2 ANQGSEA. The CDR3 is 13 residues long. Here the CDR3 reads CSVDSGPRETQYF. CDR3 coding DNA: TGCAGCGTTGACTCTGGCCCTCGAGAGACCCAGTACTTC.

The rearrangement uses TRBV9 and TRBJ1-1; D perhaps matches TRBD1 (6 bases). Germline V lookup: CDR1 SGDLS, CDR2 YYNGEE. The CDR3 is 15 amino acids. The V and J ends lost 0 bases and 3 bases respectively, with 12 bases between them. The CDR3 is CASSVVAGAHTEAFF. The CDR3 bases are TGTGCCAGCAGCGTAGTGGCAGGGGCACACACTGAAGCTTTCTTT.